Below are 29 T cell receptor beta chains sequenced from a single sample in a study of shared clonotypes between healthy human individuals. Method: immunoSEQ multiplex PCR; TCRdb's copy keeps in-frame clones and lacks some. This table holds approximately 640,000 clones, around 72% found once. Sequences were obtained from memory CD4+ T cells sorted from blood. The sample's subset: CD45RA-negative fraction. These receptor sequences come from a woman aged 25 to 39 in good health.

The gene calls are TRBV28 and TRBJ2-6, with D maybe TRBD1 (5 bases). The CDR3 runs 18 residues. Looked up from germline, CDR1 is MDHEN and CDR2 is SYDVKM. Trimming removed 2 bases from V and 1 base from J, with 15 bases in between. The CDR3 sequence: CASSLNRWGASGANVLTF. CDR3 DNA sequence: TGTGCCAGCAGTTTAAATAGATGGGGCGCGTCTGGGGCCAACGTCCTGACTTTC.

The CDR3 sequence: CAWSKQSTNTGELFF. In DNA, the CDR3 is TGTGCCTGGAGTAAACAGAGTACGAACACCGGGGAGCTGTTTTTT. The rearrangement joins TRBV30 to TRBJ2-2; the D is unclear. Germline V lookup: CDR1 GTSNPN, CDR2 SVGIG (reference sequence). The CDR3 spans 15 residues. Trimming pared 2 bases from V and 0 bases from J, leaving 10 bases between.

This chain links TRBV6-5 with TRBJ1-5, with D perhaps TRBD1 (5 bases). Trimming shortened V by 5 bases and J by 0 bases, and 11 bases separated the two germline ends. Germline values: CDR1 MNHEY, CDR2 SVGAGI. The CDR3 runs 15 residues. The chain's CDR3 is CASSRDGYSNQPQHF. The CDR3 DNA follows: TGTGCCAGCAGTCGGGACGGTTATAGCAATCAGCCCCAGCATTTT.

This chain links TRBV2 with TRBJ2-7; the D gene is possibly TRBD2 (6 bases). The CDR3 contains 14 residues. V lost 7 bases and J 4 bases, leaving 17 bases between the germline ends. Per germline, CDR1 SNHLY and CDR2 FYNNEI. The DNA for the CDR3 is TGTGCCAGCAATCCTACGACTAGTAGGTACGAGCAGTACTTC. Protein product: CASNPTTSRYEQYF.

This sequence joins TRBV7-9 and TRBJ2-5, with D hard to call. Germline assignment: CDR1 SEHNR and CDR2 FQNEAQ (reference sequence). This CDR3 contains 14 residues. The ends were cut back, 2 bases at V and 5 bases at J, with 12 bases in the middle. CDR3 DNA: TGTGCCAGCAGCTTAACCGTGGTATGGGAGACCCAGTACTTC. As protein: CASSLTVVWETQYF.

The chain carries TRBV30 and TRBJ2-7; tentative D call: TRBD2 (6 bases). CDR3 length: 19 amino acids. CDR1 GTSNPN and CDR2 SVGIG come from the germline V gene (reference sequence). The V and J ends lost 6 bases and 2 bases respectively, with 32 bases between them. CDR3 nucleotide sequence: TGTGCCTGCCACCGGGATCGGACATCGTCGGCGGGAAGTCCCTACGAGCAGTACTTC. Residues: CACHRDRTSSAGSPYEQYF.

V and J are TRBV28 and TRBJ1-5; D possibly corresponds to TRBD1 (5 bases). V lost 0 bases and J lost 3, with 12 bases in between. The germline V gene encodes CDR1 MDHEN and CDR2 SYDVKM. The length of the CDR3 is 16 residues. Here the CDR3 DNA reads TGTGCCAGCAGTTTATGGGGGAAGGGGCCCAATCAGCCCCAGCATTTT. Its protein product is CASSLWGKGPNQPQHF.

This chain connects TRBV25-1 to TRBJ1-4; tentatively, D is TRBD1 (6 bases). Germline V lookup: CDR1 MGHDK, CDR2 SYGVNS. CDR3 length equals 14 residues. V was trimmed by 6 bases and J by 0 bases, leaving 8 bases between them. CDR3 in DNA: TGTGCCAGCAGCAACAGGGCAACTAATGAAAAACTGTTTTTT. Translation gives CASSNRATNEKLFF. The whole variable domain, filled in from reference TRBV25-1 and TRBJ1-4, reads EADIYQTPRYLVIGTGKKITLECSQTMGHDKMYWYQQDPGMELHLIHYSYGVNSTEKGDLSSESTVSRIRTEHFPLTLESARPSHTSQYLCASSNRATNEKLFFGSGTQLSVL.

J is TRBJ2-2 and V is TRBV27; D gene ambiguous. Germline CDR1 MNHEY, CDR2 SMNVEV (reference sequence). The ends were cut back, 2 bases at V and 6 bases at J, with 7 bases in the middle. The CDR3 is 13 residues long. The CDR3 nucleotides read TGTGCCAGCAGTTTAAGGGTCCCCGGGGAGCTGTTTTTT. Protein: CASSLRVPGELFF.

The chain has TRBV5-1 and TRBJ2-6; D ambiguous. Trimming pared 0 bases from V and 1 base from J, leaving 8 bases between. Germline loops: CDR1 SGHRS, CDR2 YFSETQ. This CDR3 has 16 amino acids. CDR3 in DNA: TGCGCCAGCAGCTTGGTCAGCTTTTCTGGGGCCAACGTCCTGACTTTC. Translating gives CASSLVSFSGANVLTF.

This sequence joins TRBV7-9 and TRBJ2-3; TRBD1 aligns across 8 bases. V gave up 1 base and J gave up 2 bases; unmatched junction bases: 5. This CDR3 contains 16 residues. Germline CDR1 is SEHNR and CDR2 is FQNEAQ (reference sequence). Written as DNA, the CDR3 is TGTGCCAGCAGCTTAGTACAGGGGGTCCACACAGATACGCAGTATTTT. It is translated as CASSLVQGVHTDTQYF.

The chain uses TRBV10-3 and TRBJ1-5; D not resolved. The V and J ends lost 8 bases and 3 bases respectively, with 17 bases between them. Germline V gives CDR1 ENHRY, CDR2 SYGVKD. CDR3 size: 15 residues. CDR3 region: CAIATGYGVNQPQHF. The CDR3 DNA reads TGTGCCATCGCCACGGGATATGGGGTCAATCAGCCCCAGCATTTT.

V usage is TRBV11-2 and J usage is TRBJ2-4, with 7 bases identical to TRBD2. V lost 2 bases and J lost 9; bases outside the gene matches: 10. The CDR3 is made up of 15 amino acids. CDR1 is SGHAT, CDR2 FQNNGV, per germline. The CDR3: CASSLLRGRVIIQYF. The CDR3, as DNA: TGTGCCAGCAGCTTATTACGCGGGAGAGTGATCATTCAGTACTTC. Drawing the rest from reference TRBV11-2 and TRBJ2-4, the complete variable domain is EAGVAQSPRYKIIEKRQSVAFWCNPISGHATLYWYQQILGQGPKLLIQFQNNGVVDDSQLPKDRFSAERLKGVDSTLKIQPAKLEDSAVYLCASSLLRGRVIIQYFGAGTRLSVL.

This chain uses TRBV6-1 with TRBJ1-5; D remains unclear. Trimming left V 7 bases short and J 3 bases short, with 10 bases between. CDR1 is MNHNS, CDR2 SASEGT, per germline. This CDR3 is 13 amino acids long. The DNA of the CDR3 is TGTGCCAGCACGGACGGATACAATCAGCCCCAGCATTTT. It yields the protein CASTDGYNQPQHF.

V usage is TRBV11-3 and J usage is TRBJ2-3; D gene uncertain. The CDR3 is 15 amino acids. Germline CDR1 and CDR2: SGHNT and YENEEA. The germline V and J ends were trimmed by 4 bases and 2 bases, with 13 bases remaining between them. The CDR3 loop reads CASSSGTGTTDTQYF. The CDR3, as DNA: TGTGCCAGCAGCTCGGGCACTGGAACCACAGATACGCAGTATTTT. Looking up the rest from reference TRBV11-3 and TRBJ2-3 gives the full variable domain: EAGVVQSPRYKIIEKKQPVAFWCNPISGHNTLYWYLQNLGQGPELLIRYENEEAVDDSQLPKDRFSAERLKGVDSTLKIQPAELGDSAVYLCASSSGTGTTDTQYFGPGTRLTVL.

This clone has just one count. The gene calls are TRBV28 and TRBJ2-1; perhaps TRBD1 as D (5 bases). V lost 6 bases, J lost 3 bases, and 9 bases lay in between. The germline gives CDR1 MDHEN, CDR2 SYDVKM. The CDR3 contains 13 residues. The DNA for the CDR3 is TGTGCCAGCAGCACCGACAGCTACAATGAGCAGTTCTTC. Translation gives CASSTDSYNEQFF.

CDR3 nucleotide sequence: TGTGCCACCCGGGCCAGGACAACCGGTTATAGCAATCAGCCCCAGCATTTT. Translating it yields CATRARTTGYSNQPQHF. This chain links TRBV19 with TRBJ1-5; TRBD1 is a possible D gene (5 bases). The V end was cut by 10 bases, the J end by 0 bases, with 22 bases between. Per germline, CDR1 LNHDA and CDR2 SQIVND (reference sequence). The CDR3 contains 17 residues.

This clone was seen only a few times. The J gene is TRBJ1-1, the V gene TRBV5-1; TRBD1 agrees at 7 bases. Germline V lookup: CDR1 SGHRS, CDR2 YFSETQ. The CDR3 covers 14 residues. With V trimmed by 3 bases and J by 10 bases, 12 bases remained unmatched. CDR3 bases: TGCGCCAGCAGCTCCGGTGGTCAGGGGGTAATAGCTTTCTTT. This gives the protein CASSSGGQGVIAFF.

The CDR3 loop is CSVLAGPETQYF. CDR3 nucleotides: TGCAGCGTTCTGGCAGGGCCAGAGACCCAGTACTTC. The chain uses TRBV29-1 and TRBJ2-5; D may be TRBD1 (5 bases). This CDR3 spans 12 amino acids. Germline assignment: CDR1 SQVTM and CDR2 ANQGSEA. V dropped 5 bases and J dropped 4 bases, with 11 bases sitting between them.

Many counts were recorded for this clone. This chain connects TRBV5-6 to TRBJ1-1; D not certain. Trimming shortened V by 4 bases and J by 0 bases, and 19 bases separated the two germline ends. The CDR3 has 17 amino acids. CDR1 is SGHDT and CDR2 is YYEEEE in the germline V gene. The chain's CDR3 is CASSLLGSSGMNTEAFF. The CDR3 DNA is TGTGCCAGCAGCCTCCTGGGTTCAAGCGGAATGAACACTGAAGCTTTCTTT.

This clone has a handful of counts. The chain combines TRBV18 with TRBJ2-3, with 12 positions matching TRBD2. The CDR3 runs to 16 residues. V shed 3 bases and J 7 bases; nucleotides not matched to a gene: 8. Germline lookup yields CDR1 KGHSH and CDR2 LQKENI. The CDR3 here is CASSPSTSGSVNTQYF. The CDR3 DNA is TGTGCCAGCTCACCTTCGACTAGCGGGAGTGTAAATACGCAGTATTTT.

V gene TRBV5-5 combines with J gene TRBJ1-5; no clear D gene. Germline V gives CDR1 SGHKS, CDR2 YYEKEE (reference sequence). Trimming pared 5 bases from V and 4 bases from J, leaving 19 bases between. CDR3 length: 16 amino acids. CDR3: CASSSVLTHQNQPQHF. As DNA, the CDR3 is TGTGCCAGCAGTTCGGTTCTAACGCACCAAAATCAGCCCCAGCATTTT.

The CDR3 DNA is TGTGCCAGCAGCCCGGACGGCGTCTACGAGCAGTACTTC. It encodes CASSPDGVYEQYF. This chain uses TRBV11-3 with TRBJ2-7; D is undetermined. The CDR3 runs to 13 residues. V was shortened by 5 bases and J by 3 bases, with 11 bases between the two germline ends. Looked up from germline, CDR1 is SGHNT and CDR2 is YENEEA.

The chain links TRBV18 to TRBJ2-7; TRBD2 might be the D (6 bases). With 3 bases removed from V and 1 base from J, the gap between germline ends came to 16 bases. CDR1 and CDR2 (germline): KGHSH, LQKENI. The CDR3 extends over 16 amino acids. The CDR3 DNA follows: TGTGCCAGCTCACCTCCCCGGCGGGAAGGGTCCTACGAGCAGTACTTC. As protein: CASSPPRREGSYEQYF.

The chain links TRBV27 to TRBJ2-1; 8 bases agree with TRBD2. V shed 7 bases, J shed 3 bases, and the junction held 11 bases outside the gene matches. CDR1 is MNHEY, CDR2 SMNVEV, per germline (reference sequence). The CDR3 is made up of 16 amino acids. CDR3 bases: TGTGCCAGCAAGGCTTACGCGGGAGGCGACTACAATGAGCAGTTCTTC. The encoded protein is CASKAYAGGDYNEQFF.

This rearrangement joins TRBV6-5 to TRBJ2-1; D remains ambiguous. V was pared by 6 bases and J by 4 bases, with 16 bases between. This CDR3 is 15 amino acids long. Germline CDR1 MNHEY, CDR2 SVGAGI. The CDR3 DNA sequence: TGTGCCAGCAGGATGGACGGAATTTCTTACAATGAGCAGTTCTTC. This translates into CASRMDGISYNEQFF.

This CDR3 is CASSQGTGFGYTF. CDR3 bases: TGCGCCAGCAGCCAGGGGACAGGGTTTGGCTACACCTTC. The V and J genes are TRBV4-1 and TRBJ1-2; 9 nucleotides line up with TRBD1. The CDR3 spans 13 residues. CDR1 is MGHRA, CDR2 YSYEKL, per germline. V trimming: 3 bases; J trimming: 7 bases; junction bases outside the gene matches: 3.

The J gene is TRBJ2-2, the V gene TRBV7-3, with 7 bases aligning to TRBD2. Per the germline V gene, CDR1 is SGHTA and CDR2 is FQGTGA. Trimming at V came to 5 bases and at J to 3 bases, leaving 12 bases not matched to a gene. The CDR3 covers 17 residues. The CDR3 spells CASSRYGSGRDTGELFF. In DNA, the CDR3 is TGTGCCAGCAGCCGCTACGGCTCAGGGAGGGACACCGGGGAGCTGTTTTTT.

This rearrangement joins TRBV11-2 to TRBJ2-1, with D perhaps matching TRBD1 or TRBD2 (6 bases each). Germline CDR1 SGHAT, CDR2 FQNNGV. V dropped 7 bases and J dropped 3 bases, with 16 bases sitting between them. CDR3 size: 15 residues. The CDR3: CASTRGQGIYNEQFF. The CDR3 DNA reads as TGTGCCAGCACCCGGGGGCAGGGGATCTACAATGAGCAGTTCTTC.